This TCR beta chain derives from a study of T-cell memory formation after mild COVID-19. Libraries for TCRalpha and TCRbeta carried sample barcodes and unique molecular identifiers via 5'RACE. One entry per CDR3 protein, called by TCRdb with MiXCR from the 5' RACE reads. The sample lists hundreds of thousands of distinct CDR3 sequences, over 20% occurring once. This CDR3 has 13 amino acids. Germline values: CDR1 DFQATT, CDR2 SNEGSKA (reference sequence). V lost 5 bases and J lost 1, with 11 bases in between. Of note for this clonotype: The antigen is undetermined.

Findings and caveats of the study: Day 37-peaking second-wave clones had unconfirmed SARS-CoV-2 specificity. Day 15 to 85 contracting clones showed balanced CD4/CD8; day 15 to 37 expanders favored CD4+. Among contracting clones, CD4+ were mainly CM/EM and CD8+ enriched in EMRA.

The genes are TRBV20-1 and TRBJ1-1; D gene ambiguous. The clonotype comes from an adult woman who had mild COVID-19 (a few samples of this study predate the infection). Cell type and time point are not known. Sequenced input: PBMCs or a T cell subset sorted from them (not recorded which). The CDR3 loop is CSARTAQNTEAFF. The CDR3 DNA sequence: TGCAGTGCTCGTACAGCACAGAACACTGAAGCTTTCTTT.